Listed below are T cell receptor beta chains from one sample, sequenced in a study of blood T cell repertoires in COVID-19. TCRdb's copy holds only in-frame clones and misses some; the assay was immunoSEQ multiplex PCR. The sample records 200,000 to 300,000 clones, about 85% being singletons. Material for sequencing was peripheral blood. These receptors were collected from a woman in her sixties or seventies with active or convalescent COVID-19. CDR3s include the opening cysteine and the closing phenylalanine or tryptophan. D genes are given only for firm matches. Clone size, where shown, is once, few, many, or a class for clones that have expanded.

cdr3_nt: TGTGCCTGGAACCAACAAAACACCGGGGAGCTGTTTTTT
cdr3_aa: CAWNQQNTGELFF
j_call: TRBJ2-2
d_call: -
cdr3_length: 13
clone_size: -
v_call: TRBV30

cdr3_nt: TGTGCCAGCTCACAACAGGGGGGGACCAACACTGAAGCTTTCTTT
cdr3_aa: CASSQQGGTNTEAFF
j_call: TRBJ1-1
d_call: TRBD1
cdr3_length: 15
clone_size: -
v_call: TRBV18

cdr3_nt: TGTGCCAGCAGTTTAGGGGCAGGGTTAACCCAGTACTTC
cdr3_aa: CASSLGAGLTQYF
j_call: TRBJ2-5
d_call: -
cdr3_length: 13
clone_size: once
v_call: TRBV12-3/TRBV12-4

cdr3_nt: TGTGCCAGCAGCCAAGACGGCTTACAGCATCCCAAAAACATTCAGTACTTC
cdr3_aa: CASSQDGLQHPKNIQYF
j_call: TRBJ2-4
d_call: -
cdr3_length: 17
clone_size: -
v_call: TRBV14

cdr3_nt: TGTGCCAGCAGCTTGGGGGGGGAGTCCTACAATGAGCAGTTCTTC
cdr3_aa: CASSLGGESYNEQFF
j_call: TRBJ2-1
d_call: TRBD2
cdr3_length: 15
clone_size: -
v_call: TRBV7-2

cdr3_nt: TGTGCCAGCAGCTTAGGTACAGCCGGGGAGCTGTTTTTT
cdr3_aa: CASSLGTAGELFF
j_call: TRBJ2-2
d_call: -
cdr3_length: 13
clone_size: -
v_call: TRBV11-2

cdr3_nt: TGTGCCACCAGCAGAGTCGGGACAGAGAAAGAAAAACTGTTTTTT
cdr3_aa: CATSRVGTEKEKLFF
j_call: TRBJ1-4
d_call: TRBD1
cdr3_length: 15
clone_size: once
v_call: TRBV15

cdr3_nt: TGTGCCAGCAGCATACAGCAGAACACCGGGGAGCTGTTTTTT
cdr3_aa: CASSIQQNTGELFF
j_call: TRBJ2-2
d_call: -
cdr3_length: 14
clone_size: -
v_call: TRBV5-8

cdr3_nt: TGTGCCAGCAGTGAGACAGGGTCGGACATTCAGTACTTC
cdr3_aa: CASSETGSDIQYF
j_call: TRBJ2-4
d_call: TRBD1
cdr3_length: 13
clone_size: once
v_call: TRBV2

cdr3_nt: TGTGCCAGTAGTATTGGGACAGGCCCCACCGGGGAGCTGTTTTTT
cdr3_aa: CASSIGTGPTGELFF
j_call: TRBJ2-2
d_call: TRBD1
cdr3_length: 15
clone_size: few
v_call: TRBV19

cdr3_nt: TGTGCCAGCAGCTTAGATTTTCTAGCGGGGAACAATGAGCAGTTCTTC
cdr3_aa: CASSLDFLAGNNEQFF
j_call: TRBJ2-1
d_call: TRBD2
cdr3_length: 16
clone_size: once
v_call: TRBV11-3

cdr3_nt: TGTGCCAGCAGTTACTCCCGAGACCAGGGCACCGGGGAGCTGTTTTTT
cdr3_aa: CASSYSRDQGTGELFF
j_call: TRBJ2-2
d_call: -
cdr3_length: 16
clone_size: -
v_call: TRBV6-5

cdr3_nt: TGCGCCAGCAGCCCTGGGCGAAGCTCCTACAATGAGCAGTTCTTC
cdr3_aa: CASSPGRSSYNEQFF
j_call: TRBJ2-1
d_call: -
cdr3_length: 15
clone_size: -
v_call: TRBV4-1

cdr3_nt: TGTGCCAGCAGGGGGGCATGGAGGTCCTATAATTCACCCCTCCACTTT
cdr3_aa: CASRGAWRSYNSPLHF
j_call: TRBJ1-6
d_call: -
cdr3_length: 16
clone_size: -
v_call: TRBV2

cdr3_nt: TGTGCCACCAGTGAAGGCAGGAACTATGGCTACACCTTC
cdr3_aa: CATSEGRNYGYTF
j_call: TRBJ1-2
d_call: -
cdr3_length: 13
clone_size: -
v_call: TRBV24-1

cdr3_nt: TGTGCCAGCAGTTTGACTAGCGGGGGTTACAATGAGCAGTTCTTC
cdr3_aa: CASSLTSGGYNEQFF
j_call: TRBJ2-1
d_call: TRBD2
cdr3_length: 15
clone_size: -
v_call: TRBV5-6

cdr3_nt: TGCGCCAGCAGCAGGACAGGGGCTGGTAATGAAAAACTGTTTTTT
cdr3_aa: CASSRTGAGNEKLFF
j_call: TRBJ1-4
d_call: TRBD1
cdr3_length: 15
clone_size: -
v_call: TRBV5-1

cdr3_nt: TGTGCCAGCATCCCAAGCGGGAGCTCCTACAATGAGCAGTTCTTC
cdr3_aa: CASIPSGSSYNEQFF
j_call: TRBJ2-1
d_call: TRBD2
cdr3_length: 15
clone_size: -
v_call: TRBV6-2/TRBV6-3

cdr3_nt: TGTGCCAGCAGCGCCCGGGACCCCAGGGGAAGCACAGATACGCAGTATTTT
cdr3_aa: CASSARDPRGSTDTQYF
j_call: TRBJ2-3
d_call: -
cdr3_length: 17
clone_size: -
v_call: TRBV9

cdr3_nt: TGTGCCACCAACCAGGGGGCAAATCAGCCCCAGCATTTT
cdr3_aa: CATNQGANQPQHF
j_call: TRBJ1-5
d_call: TRBD1
cdr3_length: 13
clone_size: -
v_call: TRBV24-1

cdr3_nt: TGTGCCAGCAGCCCCTGGAGGGGGGGGCGCACAGATACGCAGTATTTT
cdr3_aa: CASSPWRGGRTDTQYF
j_call: TRBJ2-3
d_call: -
cdr3_length: 16
clone_size: -
v_call: TRBV27

cdr3_nt: TGCGCCAGCAGCTTGGATAGCAGATCAATCGATGAGCAGTTCTTC
cdr3_aa: CASSLDSRSIDEQFF
j_call: TRBJ2-1
d_call: -
cdr3_length: 15
clone_size: -
v_call: TRBV5-1

cdr3_nt: TGTGCCAGCAGCTCACAGGGTGTCCGAAACACCATATATTTT
cdr3_aa: CASSSQGVRNTIYF
j_call: TRBJ1-3
d_call: -
cdr3_length: 14
clone_size: -
v_call: TRBV13

cdr3_nt: TGTGCCAGCAGCCCTACGGACAGCGGAATCACCGGGGAGCTGTTTTTT
cdr3_aa: CASSPTDSGITGELFF
j_call: TRBJ2-2
d_call: -
cdr3_length: 16
clone_size: -
v_call: TRBV28

cdr3_nt: TGTGCCAGTAGTATGTCCAGGGACTATGGCTACACCTTC
cdr3_aa: CASSMSRDYGYTF
j_call: TRBJ1-2
d_call: -
cdr3_length: 13
clone_size: few
v_call: TRBV19

cdr3_nt: TGTGCCAGCAGAAAACGGTTAGCGGCGAACACCGGGGAGCTGTTTTTT
cdr3_aa: CASRKRLAANTGELFF
j_call: TRBJ2-2
d_call: -
cdr3_length: 16
clone_size: -
v_call: TRBV27

cdr3_nt: TGTGCCAGCAGCTGGGACACTGCGAACACCGGGGAGCTGTTTTTT
cdr3_aa: CASSWDTANTGELFF
j_call: TRBJ2-2
d_call: -
cdr3_length: 15
clone_size: -
v_call: TRBV9

cdr3_nt: TGCAGCGTTGATCGGACTAGCGCAGATACGCAGTATTTT
cdr3_aa: CSVDRTSADTQYF
j_call: TRBJ2-3
d_call: TRBD2
cdr3_length: 13
clone_size: once
v_call: TRBV29-1

cdr3_nt: TGTGCCGGAGAAACGCAAGCGAGCTACGAGCAGTACTTC
cdr3_aa: CAGETQASYEQYF
j_call: TRBJ2-7
d_call: -
cdr3_length: 13
clone_size: -
v_call: TRBV7-9

cdr3_nt: TGTGCCAGCTCACCACGCGTGGGACAGGTGCCCGACAGGGTTGGGGCCAACGTCCTGACTTTC
cdr3_aa: CASSPRVGQVPDRVGANVLTF
j_call: TRBJ2-6
d_call: TRBD1
cdr3_length: 21
clone_size: many
v_call: TRBV18

cdr3_nt: TGCAGTGCTAGTGAACCGAGCGACAATGAGCAGTTCTTC
cdr3_aa: CSASEPSDNEQFF
j_call: TRBJ2-1
d_call: -
cdr3_length: 13
clone_size: -
v_call: TRBV20-1

cdr3_nt: TGTGCCAGCAGCCCAGGGACTCTAGTCGAGGAAAAACTGTTTTTT
cdr3_aa: CASSPGTLVEEKLFF
j_call: TRBJ1-4
d_call: -
cdr3_length: 15
clone_size: -
v_call: TRBV6-6

cdr3_nt: TGTGCCAGCTCACCAGAGACAGGGAATCAGCCCCAGCATTTT
cdr3_aa: CASSPETGNQPQHF
j_call: TRBJ1-5
d_call: TRBD1
cdr3_length: 14
clone_size: -
v_call: TRBV18

cdr3_nt: TGTGCCAGCAGCTTAGTCGGGAACAACCCCTACGAGCAGTACTTC
cdr3_aa: CASSLVGNNPYEQYF
j_call: TRBJ2-7
d_call: -
cdr3_length: 15
clone_size: -
v_call: TRBV7-2

cdr3_nt: TGTGCCAGCTCACCGGGACTAGCGGGAGTTGGCCCAGATACGCAGTATTTT
cdr3_aa: CASSPGLAGVGPDTQYF
j_call: TRBJ2-3
d_call: TRBD2
cdr3_length: 17
clone_size: -
v_call: TRBV18

cdr3_nt: TGTGCCTGGAGTGCCGGACTATACACAGATACGCAGTATTTT
cdr3_aa: CAWSAGLYTDTQYF
j_call: TRBJ2-3
d_call: -
cdr3_length: 14
clone_size: -
v_call: TRBV30

cdr3_nt: TGTGCCAGCGAGACTAGCGGGGGATACAATGAGCAGTTCTTC
cdr3_aa: CASETSGGYNEQFF
j_call: TRBJ2-1
d_call: TRBD2
cdr3_length: 14
clone_size: once
v_call: TRBV2

cdr3_nt: TGCGCCAGCAGTGCAGCGACAGGGGACAATGAGCAGTTCTTC
cdr3_aa: CASSAATGDNEQFF
j_call: TRBJ2-1
d_call: TRBD1
cdr3_length: 14
clone_size: -
v_call: TRBV10-1

cdr3_nt: TGTGCCAGCAGTTTAGCGGGCGGAGTGAACACTGAAGCTTTCTTT
cdr3_aa: CASSLAGGVNTEAFF
j_call: TRBJ1-1
d_call: -
cdr3_length: 15
clone_size: -
v_call: TRBV27

cdr3_nt: TGTGCCAGCAGTTTATTTCCCCGACAGGGAAACACCGGGGAGCTGTTTTTT
cdr3_aa: CASSLFPRQGNTGELFF
j_call: TRBJ2-2
d_call: TRBD1
cdr3_length: 17
clone_size: -
v_call: TRBV28

cdr3_nt: TGTGCCACCAGTGACTCCTCCAGGGTGGGAAGCGCTGAAGCTTTCTTT
cdr3_aa: CATSDSSRVGSAEAFF
j_call: TRBJ1-1
d_call: -
cdr3_length: 16
clone_size: once
v_call: TRBV24-1

cdr3_nt: TGTGCCAGTAGTGCGTGGGACAGGGTAAGAACTGAAGCTTTCTTT
cdr3_aa: CASSAWDRVRTEAFF
j_call: TRBJ1-1
d_call: TRBD1
cdr3_length: 15
clone_size: -
v_call: TRBV19

cdr3_nt: TGCGCCAGCGGGCCAGGGTTCACTGAAGCTTTCTTT
cdr3_aa: CASGPGFTEAFF
j_call: TRBJ1-1
d_call: -
cdr3_length: 12
clone_size: -
v_call: TRBV10-2

cdr3_nt: TGCAGCGTTGATGGAATTCCAGGGGCCTCCTATGGCTACACCTTC
cdr3_aa: CSVDGIPGASYGYTF
j_call: TRBJ1-2
d_call: -
cdr3_length: 15
clone_size: -
v_call: TRBV29-1

cdr3_nt: TGTGCCAGCACCCCGACAGGGCCGGGACAGCCCCAGCATTTT
cdr3_aa: CASTPTGPGQPQHF
j_call: TRBJ1-5
d_call: TRBD1
cdr3_length: 14
clone_size: -
v_call: TRBV28

cdr3_nt: TGTGCCAGTAGTATGACAGGGGGCACCGGGGAGCTGTTTTTT
cdr3_aa: CASSMTGGTGELFF
j_call: TRBJ2-2
d_call: TRBD1
cdr3_length: 14
clone_size: -
v_call: TRBV19

cdr3_nt: TGCGCCAGCAGCTTGGACGGGGTGCCGGGTATCGATGAGCAGTTCTTC
cdr3_aa: CASSLDGVPGIDEQFF
j_call: TRBJ2-1
d_call: -
cdr3_length: 16
clone_size: -
v_call: TRBV5-1

cdr3_nt: TGTGCCTGGAGCGAACCGACAGGGGGGAGAGAGACCCAGTACTTC
cdr3_aa: CAWSEPTGGRETQYF
j_call: TRBJ2-5
d_call: TRBD1
cdr3_length: 15
clone_size: -
v_call: TRBV30

cdr3_nt: TGCAGCGTTGAAGGCGGAGGGGCCAGGATAGCCAAAAACATTCAGTACTTC
cdr3_aa: CSVEGGGARIAKNIQYF
j_call: TRBJ2-4
d_call: -
cdr3_length: 17
clone_size: -
v_call: TRBV29-1

cdr3_nt: TGTGCCAGCAGCGTAGAGGCGCGGGGGGTTATCACAGATACGCAGTATTTT
cdr3_aa: CASSVEARGVITDTQYF
j_call: TRBJ2-3
d_call: TRBD2
cdr3_length: 17
clone_size: -
v_call: TRBV7-2

cdr3_nt: TGTGCCAGCAGACTATCCACAGGGGGGAATGAAAAACTGTTTTTT
cdr3_aa: CASRLSTGGNEKLFF
j_call: TRBJ1-4
d_call: TRBD1
cdr3_length: 15
clone_size: -
v_call: TRBV7-9

cdr3_nt: TGTGCCAGCAGGGGGCTGGACAGGGCACTATACAATGAGCAGTTCTTC
cdr3_aa: CASRGLDRALYNEQFF
j_call: TRBJ2-1
d_call: TRBD1
cdr3_length: 16
clone_size: few
v_call: TRBV27

cdr3_nt: TGTGCCAGCAGCTTCAACCAAGAGACCCAGTACTTC
cdr3_aa: CASSFNQETQYF
j_call: TRBJ2-5
d_call: -
cdr3_length: 12
clone_size: once
v_call: TRBV11-2

cdr3_nt: TGTGCCAGCAGCTTGGTTCCTCTGGACAGGGAGCTGTTTTTT
cdr3_aa: CASSLVPLDRELFF
j_call: TRBJ2-2
d_call: -
cdr3_length: 14
clone_size: -
v_call: TRBV5-5

cdr3_nt: TGTGCCAGCACCCGTAGCACAGATACGCAGTATTTT
cdr3_aa: CASTRSTDTQYF
j_call: TRBJ2-3
d_call: -
cdr3_length: 12
clone_size: -
v_call: TRBV12-3/TRBV12-4

cdr3_nt: TGTGCCAGCACCCCTCGACTCACAGATACGCAGTATTTT
cdr3_aa: CASTPRLTDTQYF
j_call: TRBJ2-3
d_call: -
cdr3_length: 13
clone_size: -
v_call: TRBV2